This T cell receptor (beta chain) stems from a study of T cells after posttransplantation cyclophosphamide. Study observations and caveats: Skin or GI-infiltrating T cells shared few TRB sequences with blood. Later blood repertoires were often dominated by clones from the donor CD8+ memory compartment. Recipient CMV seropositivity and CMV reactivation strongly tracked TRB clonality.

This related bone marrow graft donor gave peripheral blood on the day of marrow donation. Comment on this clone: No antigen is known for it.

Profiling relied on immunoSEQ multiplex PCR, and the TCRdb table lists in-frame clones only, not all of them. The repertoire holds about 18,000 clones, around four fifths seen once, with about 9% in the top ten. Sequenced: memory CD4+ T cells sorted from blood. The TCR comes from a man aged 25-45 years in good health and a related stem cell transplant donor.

The DNA for the CDR3 is TGTGCCAGCAGCCCGAGCGAAGAGACCCAGTACTTC. Residues: CASSPSEETQYF. The chain employs TRBV7-6 and TRBJ2-5; D remains ambiguous. Germline values: CDR1 SGHVS, CDR2 FNYEAQ. Trimming shortened V by 5 bases and J by 3 bases, and 7 bases separated the two germline ends. The CDR3 contains 12 residues.